This T cell receptor (beta chain) comes out of a study of control samples from healthy donors and cancer patients (dated by TCRdb to 2020 to 2021). Receptor amplification or capture employed the immunoSEQ multiplex PCR assay. Not all clones reach the TCRdb copy of this immuneACCESS table, which keeps in-frame sequences only. Checked studies attribute under half of the gap to unresolved V genes and leave the rest unexplained. The sample records some 220,000 clones, around 94% of which are singletons. Of the sample, more than 1.3% falls within the top ten clones. In regard to this clone: Its target antigen remains unknown. Base qualities are not provided; no much larger clone lies one nucleotide away.

The CDR3 has 18 amino acids, counting the end cysteine and phenylalanine. Only the CDR3 DNA is retained, 54 bases long and in frame from the first base. V loses 1 base of germline sequence and J loses 10 bases, and the interval between the two ends is 28 bases. CDR1 and CDR2 are drawn from the germline V gene (reference sequence): LGHDT, YNNKEL. This TCR was sampled from a man aged 45-65 years in good health. The rearrangement combines TRBV3-1 (or the pseudogene TRBV3-2) with TRBJ1-2; too little of a D gene remains to name it. Sequencing was carried out using blood. The bases are TGTGCCAGCAGCCAAGTTCTACTCAGCAGGCGACGGGTCGATGACTACACCTTC. Its translation is CASSQVLLSRRRVDDYTF.